This record covers a single TCR beta chain. Its antigen is not identified. This CDR3 is 14 amino acids long. The germline gives CDR1 MNHEY, CDR2 SMNVEV (reference sequence). V lost 5 bases to trimming and J lost 4 bases; unmatched junction nucleotides: 7. The record originates from a study of T cell responses to AZD1222 COVID-19 vaccine. Study-level information: Whether given at about 4 or about 12 weeks, second doses were pooled. Findings and caveats of the study: Every sample of the repertoires postdated the peak T cell response. Two AZD1222 doses significantly raised spike-specific TCR breadth and depth over controls.

Assay: immunoSEQ multiplex PCR; the TCRdb copy retains only in-frame clones and omits some. The sample carries under 150,000 clones, around 92% recorded once. The origin of this receptor is an adult in good health. The sequencing used peripheral blood, collected on day 0 of AZD1222 vaccination. The V call is TRBV27, the J call TRBJ1-2; 7 bases line up with TRBD1. DNA for the CDR3: TGTGCCAGCAGTCCGCGACAGGGAGGCTATGGCTACACCTTC. Its protein is CASSPRQGGYGYTF.